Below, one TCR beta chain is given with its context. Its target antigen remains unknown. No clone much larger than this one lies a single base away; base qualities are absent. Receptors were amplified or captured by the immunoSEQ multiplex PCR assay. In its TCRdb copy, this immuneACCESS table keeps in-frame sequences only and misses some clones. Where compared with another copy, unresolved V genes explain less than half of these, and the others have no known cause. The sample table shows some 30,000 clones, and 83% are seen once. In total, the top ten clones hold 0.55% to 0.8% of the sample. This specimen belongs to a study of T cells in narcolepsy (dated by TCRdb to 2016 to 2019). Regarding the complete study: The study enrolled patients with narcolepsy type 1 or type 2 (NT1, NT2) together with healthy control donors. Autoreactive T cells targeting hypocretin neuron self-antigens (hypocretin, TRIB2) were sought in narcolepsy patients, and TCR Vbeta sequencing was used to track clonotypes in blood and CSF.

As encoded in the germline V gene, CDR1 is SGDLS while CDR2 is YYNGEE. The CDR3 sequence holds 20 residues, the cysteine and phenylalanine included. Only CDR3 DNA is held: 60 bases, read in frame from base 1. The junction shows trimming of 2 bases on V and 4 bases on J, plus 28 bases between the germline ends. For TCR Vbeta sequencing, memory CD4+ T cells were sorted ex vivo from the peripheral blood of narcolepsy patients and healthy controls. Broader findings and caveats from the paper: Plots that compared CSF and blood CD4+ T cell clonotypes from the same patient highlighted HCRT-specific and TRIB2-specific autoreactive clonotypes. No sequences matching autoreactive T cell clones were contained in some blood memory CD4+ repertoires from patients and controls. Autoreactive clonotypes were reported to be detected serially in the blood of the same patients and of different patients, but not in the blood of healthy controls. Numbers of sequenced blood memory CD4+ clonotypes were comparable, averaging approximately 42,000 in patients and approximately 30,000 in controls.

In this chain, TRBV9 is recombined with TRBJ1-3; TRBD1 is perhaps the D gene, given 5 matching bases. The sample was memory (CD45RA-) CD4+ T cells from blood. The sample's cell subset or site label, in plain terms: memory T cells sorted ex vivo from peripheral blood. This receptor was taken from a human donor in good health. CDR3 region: CASSVGPGPSLISGGNTIYF. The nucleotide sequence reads TGTGCCAGCAGCGTCGGACCGGGACCGTCTCTAATCAGTGGCGGAAACACCATATATTTT. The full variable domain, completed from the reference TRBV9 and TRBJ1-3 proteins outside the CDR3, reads DSGVTQTPKHLITATGQRVTLRCSPRSGDLSVYWYQQSLDQGLQFLIQYYNGEERAKGNILERFSAQQFPDLHSELNLSSLELGDSALYFCASSVGPGPSLISGGNTIYFGEGSWLTVV.